These 18 T cell receptor beta chains were all obtained from the same sample, sequenced in a study of identical twins. TCRdb called the 5' RACE reads again in MiXCR, with one record for every CDR3 protein. The data hold some 760,000 distinct CDR3 sequences, with roughly 20% observed a single time. This same sample was also part of a study on T cells expressing NK-cell markers.

Sequenced input: PBMCs. The receptors originated from a woman in her late teens or twenties in good health.

V gene TRBV6-1 combines with J gene TRBJ1-5; D might be TRBD1 (6 bases). The CDR3 extends over 14 amino acids. Germline CDR1 MNHNS, CDR2 SASEGT. Between the trimmed V and J ends, which lost 5 bases and 6 bases, there was a span of 14 bases. In DNA form, the CDR3 reads TGTGCCAGCAGTCCACAGGGATTGGGTCAGCCCCAGCATTTT. Its protein is CASSPQGLGQPQHF.

The rearrangement uses TRBV5-1 and TRBJ2-5; D is uncertain. This CDR3 is 14 amino acids long. Trimming shortened V by 2 bases and J by 5 bases, and 13 bases separated the two germline ends. Germline assignment: CDR1 SGHRS and CDR2 YFSETQ. The CDR3 DNA reads TGCGCCAGCAGCTTAGGCCAGCTTAGCGAGACCCAGTACTTC. It encodes CASSLGQLSETQYF.

The table lists this clonotype with many counts. The chain employs TRBV6-6 and TRBJ2-3; D might be TRBD1 (5 bases). The germline V and J ends were trimmed by 5 bases and 6 bases, with 9 bases remaining between them. CDR1 is MNHNY, CDR2 SVGAGI, per germline (reference sequence). The CDR3 has 12 amino acids. CDR3 region: CASSKTVDTQYF. In DNA form, the CDR3 reads TGTGCCAGCAGTAAGACAGTGGATACGCAGTATTTT.

V is TRBV5-1 and J is TRBJ2-5; TRBD2 agrees at 7 bases. The CDR3 has 15 residues. The germline V gene encodes CDR1 SGHRS and CDR2 YFSETQ. V lost 0 bases, J lost 2 bases, and 4 bases stayed unmatched. The CDR3 loop reads CASSLARTSQETQYF. The CDR3 coding sequence is TGCGCCAGCAGCTTGGCTAGGACTAGTCAAGAGACCCAGTACTTC.

The genes are TRBV6-1 and TRBJ2-7; tentative D call: TRBD1 (6 bases). The germline V gene has CDR1 MNHNS and CDR2 SASEGT. The V end was cut by 7 bases, the J end by 6 bases, with 16 bases between. CDR3 length: 13 residues. The CDR3 bases are TGTGCCAGCACGAGGGGGTACGGGGTCGAGCAGTACTTC. This translates into CASTRGYGVEQYF.

This clonotype appeared a few times. The CDR3 reads CASSVGAGTSYNEQFF. For the CDR3, the DNA is TGTGCCAGCAGCGTTGGGGCGGGGACCTCCTACAATGAGCAGTTCTTC. V gene TRBV9 combines with J gene TRBJ2-1; possible D gene TRBD2, 6 bases. Germline CDR1 SGDLS, CDR2 YYNGEE. Trimming removed 2 bases at V and 0 bases at J, with 12 bases between. The CDR3 has 16 residues.

The rearrangement uses TRBV7-2 and TRBJ2-7; TRBD1 is a possible D gene (6 bases). CDR1 is SGHTA and CDR2 is FQGNSA in the germline V gene. This CDR3 is 15 amino acids long. Trimming stripped 1 base from V and 0 bases from J, with 10 bases between. CDR3 protein: CASSLEQGVSYEQYF. In DNA form, the CDR3 reads TGTGCCAGCAGCTTAGAACAGGGAGTCTCCTACGAGCAGTACTTC.

This clonotype was found a few times. The CDR3 reads CASGPETGELFF. CDR3 DNA sequence: TGCGCCAGCGGGCCTGAGACCGGGGAGCTGTTTTTT. The chain uses TRBV5-1 and TRBJ2-2; no definite D call. The V gene lost 7 bases and the J gene lost 5 bases, with 9 bases spanning the gap. Germline CDR1 reads SGHRS; CDR2 reads YFSETQ. CDR3 length equals 12 residues.

This clonotype was counted between two and nine times. J is TRBJ1-2 and V is TRBV10-3; D is possibly TRBD1 (5 bases). V shed 6 bases and J shed 9 bases, with 23 bases lying between them. The CDR3 has 15 residues. Germline CDR1 is ENHRY and CDR2 is SYGVKD. CDR3 sequence: CAIREDDSAGGSYTF. As DNA, the CDR3 is TGTGCCATCAGGGAAGACGACAGCGCCGGGGGAAGCTACACCTTC.

As for this clonotype: Mismatch with germline at one junction end may stem from a read error. This chain links TRBV10-3 with TRBJ1-2; D gene ambiguous. The CDR3 is 13 residues long. Looked up from germline, CDR1 is ENHRY and CDR2 is SYGVKD. CDR3 bases: TGCGCCATCAACCACGGTGTCGACTATGGCTACACCTTC. Its protein is CAINHGVDYGYTF.

V and J are TRBV20-1 and TRBJ2-1; 7 bases match TRBD2. Germline-derived CDR1 and CDR2 are DFQATT and SNEGSKA (reference sequence). The CDR3 covers 14 residues. Trimming removed 5 bases from V and 1 base from J; junction bases left unmatched: 5. The CDR3 DNA sequence: TGCAGTGCTGATCCGGGACTATCCTACAATGAGCAGTTCTTC. Translation gives CSADPGLSYNEQFF.

The CDR3 region is CASRPTSGNTYNEQFF. The CDR3 DNA reads as TGCGCCAGCAGGCCAACTAGCGGGAATACCTACAATGAGCAGTTCTTC. The chain carries TRBV5-1 and TRBJ2-1; 10 bases agree with TRBD2. Germline V CDR1 and CDR2: SGHRS, YFSETQ. Germline trimming cut 5 bases from V and 2 bases from J; bases unmatched to any gene: 7. The CDR3 sequence is 16 residues long.

V usage is TRBV19 and J usage is TRBJ2-1; possibly TRBD1 or TRBD2 for D (5 bases each). This CDR3 spans 15 amino acids. Deletions cut 3 bases from V and 1 base from J, with 10 bases between. Germline V lookup: CDR1 LNHDA, CDR2 SQIVND (reference sequence). CDR3 in DNA: TGTGCCAGTAGTATTATGGGGGTGTCCTACAATGAGCAGTTCTTC. It encodes CASSIMGVSYNEQFF.

The chain combines TRBV29-1 with TRBJ2-3; maybe TRBD1 (9 bases). Germline V gene lookup returns CDR1 SQVTM and CDR2 ANQGSEA. Between the trimmed V and J ends, which lost 4 bases and 5 bases, there was a span of 28 bases. There are 18 residues in the CDR3. CDR3 region: CSVAGTGHGRANIDTQYF. The CDR3 DNA reads as TGCAGCGTTGCCGGGACAGGGCACGGGAGGGCCAATATAGATACGCAGTATTTT.

V and J are TRBV5-1 and TRBJ2-5; D is unresolved. Trimming stripped 0 bases from V and 2 bases from J, with 8 bases between. The CDR3 is 14 amino acids. CDR1 SGHRS and CDR2 YFSETQ come from the germline V gene. CDR3: CASSLAGEQETQYF. The CDR3 DNA follows: TGCGCCAGCAGCTTGGCCGGTGAACAAGAGACCCAGTACTTC.

The V gene is TRBV10-2, the J gene TRBJ2-1, with D possibly being TRBD2 (5 bases). CDR3 length: 14 residues. The V and J ends lost 4 bases and 5 bases respectively, with 12 bases between them. CDR1 WSHSY and CDR2 SAAADI come from the germline V gene. This chain's CDR3 is CASSAGSSNNEQFF. In nucleotides, the CDR3 is TGCGCCAGCAGTGCGGGATCTTCCAACAATGAGCAGTTCTTC.

The table lists this clonotype with many counts. The rearrangement joins TRBV4-2 to TRBJ2-6; no reliable D call. Germline V CDR1 and CDR2: LGHNA, YNFKEQ. With 1 base removed from V and 0 bases from J, the gap between germline ends came to 4 bases. CDR3 length: 15 residues. CDR3 sequence reads: CASSQGSSGANVLTF. The CDR3 DNA is TGTGCCAGCAGCCAAGGGAGCTCTGGGGCCAACGTCCTGACTTTC.

J is TRBJ2-1 and V is TRBV7-2; D could derive from TRBD1 or TRBD2 (6 bases each). Trimming stripped 1 base from V and 12 bases from J, with 13 bases between. Per the germline V gene, CDR1 is SGHTA and CDR2 is FQGNSA. The CDR3 is made up of 13 amino acids. The CDR3 spells CASSLGAEGGQFF. The CDR3 DNA sequence: TGTGCCAGCAGCTTAGGAGCGGAGGGGGGGCAGTTCTTC. Variable domain in full (rest from reference TRBV7-2 and TRBJ2-1): GAGVSQSPSNKVTEKGKDVELRCDPISGHTALYWYRQSLGQGLEFLIYFQGNSAPDKSGLPSDRFSAERTGGSVSTLTIQRTQQEDSAVYLCASSLGAEGGQFFGPGTRLTVL.